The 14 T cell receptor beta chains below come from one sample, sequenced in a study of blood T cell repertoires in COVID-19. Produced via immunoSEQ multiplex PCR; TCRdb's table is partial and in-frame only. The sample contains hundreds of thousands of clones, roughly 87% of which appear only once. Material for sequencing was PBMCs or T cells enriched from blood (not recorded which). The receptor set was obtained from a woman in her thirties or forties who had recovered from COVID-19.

CDR3 sequence: CASSYYLGAGNTIYF. CDR3 nucleotides: TGTGCCAGCAGTTACTACCTGGGCGCTGGAAACACCATATATTTT. The chain is built from TRBV6-2 or TRBV6-3 and TRBJ1-3; D is unclear. The CDR3 consists of 15 residues. Per germline, CDR1 MNHEY and CDR2 SVGEGT. Trimming left V 1 base short and J 2 bases short, with 9 bases between.

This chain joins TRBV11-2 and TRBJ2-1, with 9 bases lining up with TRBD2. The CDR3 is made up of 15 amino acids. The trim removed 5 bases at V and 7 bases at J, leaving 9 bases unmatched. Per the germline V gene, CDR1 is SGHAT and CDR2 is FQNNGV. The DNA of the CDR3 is TGTGCCAGCAGCCCGAGCGGGAGGAACGCGAATGAGCAGTTCTTC. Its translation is CASSPSGRNANEQFF.

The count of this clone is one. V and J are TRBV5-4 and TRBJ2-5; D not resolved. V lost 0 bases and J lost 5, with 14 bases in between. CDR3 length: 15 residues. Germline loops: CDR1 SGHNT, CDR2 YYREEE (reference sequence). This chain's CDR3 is CASSLATTRGETQYF. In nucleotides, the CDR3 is TGTGCCAGCAGCTTGGCCACTACCCGTGGGGAGACCCAGTACTTC.

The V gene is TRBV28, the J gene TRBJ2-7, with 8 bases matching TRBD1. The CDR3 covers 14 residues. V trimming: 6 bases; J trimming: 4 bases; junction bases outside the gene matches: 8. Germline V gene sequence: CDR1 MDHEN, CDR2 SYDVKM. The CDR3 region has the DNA TGTGCCAGCAGCCGCGGGACAGGCCCTTACGAGCAGTACTTC. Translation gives CASSRGTGPYEQYF.

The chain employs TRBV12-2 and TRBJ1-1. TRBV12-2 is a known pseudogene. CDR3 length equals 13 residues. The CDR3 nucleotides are TGTGCAAGTCGCTTAGCGCGGGATACTGAAGCTTTCTTT. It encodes CASRLARDTEAFF.

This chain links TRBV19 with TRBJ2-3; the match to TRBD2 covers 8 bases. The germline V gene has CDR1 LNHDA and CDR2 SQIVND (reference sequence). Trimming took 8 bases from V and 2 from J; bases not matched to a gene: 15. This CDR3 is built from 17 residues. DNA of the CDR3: TGTGCCAGTCGACGGGGGGCCCTAGCGGGCCTCACAGATACGCAGTATTTT. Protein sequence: CASRRGALAGLTDTQYF.

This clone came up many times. CDR3 in DNA: TGTGCCAGCAGCCAAACTAGGTGGGAGACCCAGTACTTC. Amino acid sequence: CASSQTRWETQYF. The chain links TRBV12-3 or TRBV12-4 to TRBJ2-5; possibly TRBD2 for D (5 bases). This CDR3 has 13 residues. Trimming took 6 bases from V and 5 from J, leaving 13 bases between them.

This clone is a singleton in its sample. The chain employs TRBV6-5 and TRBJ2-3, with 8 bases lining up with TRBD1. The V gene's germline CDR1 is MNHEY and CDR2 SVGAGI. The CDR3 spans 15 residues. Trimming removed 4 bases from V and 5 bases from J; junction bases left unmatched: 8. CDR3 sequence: CASSSSGGRGDTQYF. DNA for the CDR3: TGTGCCAGCAGTTCCTCAGGGGGCCGGGGAGATACGCAGTATTTT.

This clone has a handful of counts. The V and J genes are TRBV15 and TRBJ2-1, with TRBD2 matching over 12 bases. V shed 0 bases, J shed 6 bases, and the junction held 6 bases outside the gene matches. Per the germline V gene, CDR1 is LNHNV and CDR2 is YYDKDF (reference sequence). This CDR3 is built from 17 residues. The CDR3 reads CATSRDPSGRAVNEQFF. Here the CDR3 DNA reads TGTGCCACCAGCAGAGATCCTAGCGGGAGGGCCGTCAATGAGCAGTTCTTC. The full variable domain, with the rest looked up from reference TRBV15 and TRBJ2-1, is DAMVIQNPRYQVTQFGKPVTLSCSQTLNHNVMYWYQQKSSQAPKLLFHYYDKDFNNEADTPDNFQSRRPNTSFCFLDIRSPGLGDTAMYLCATSRDPSGRAVNEQFFGPGTRLTVL.

CDR3 residues: CASSLMTEDEKLFF. The CDR3 DNA reads as TGTGCCAGCAGCTTAATGACAGAGGATGAAAAACTGTTTTTT. The chain is built from TRBV7-8 and TRBJ1-4; maybe TRBD1 (5 bases). Germline V lookup: CDR1 SGHVS, CDR2 FQNEAQ. This CDR3 is 14 amino acids long. The V end lost 2 bases, the J end lost 6 bases, and 10 bases lay between the germline ends.

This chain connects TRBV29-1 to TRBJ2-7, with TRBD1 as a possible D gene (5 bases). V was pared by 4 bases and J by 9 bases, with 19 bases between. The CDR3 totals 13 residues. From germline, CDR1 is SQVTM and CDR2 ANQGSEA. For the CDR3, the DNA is TGCAGCGTTGTGGGATCTGACCTAGGGGTGCAGTACTTC. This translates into CSVVGSDLGVQYF.

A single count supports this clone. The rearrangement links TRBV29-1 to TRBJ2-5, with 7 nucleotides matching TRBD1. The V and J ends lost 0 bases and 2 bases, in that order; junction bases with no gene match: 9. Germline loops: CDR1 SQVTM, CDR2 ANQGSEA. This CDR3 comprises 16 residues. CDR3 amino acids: CSVEDLGGTGQETQYF. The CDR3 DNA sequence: TGCAGCGTTGAAGATCTAGGGGGCACTGGACAAGAGACCCAGTACTTC.

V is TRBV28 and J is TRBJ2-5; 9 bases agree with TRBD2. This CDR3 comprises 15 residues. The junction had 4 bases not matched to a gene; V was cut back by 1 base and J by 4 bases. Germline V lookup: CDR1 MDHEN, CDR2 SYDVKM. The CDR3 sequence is CASSLFAGGRETQYF. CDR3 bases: TGTGCCAGCAGTTTATTTGCGGGAGGGCGAGAGACCCAGTACTTC.

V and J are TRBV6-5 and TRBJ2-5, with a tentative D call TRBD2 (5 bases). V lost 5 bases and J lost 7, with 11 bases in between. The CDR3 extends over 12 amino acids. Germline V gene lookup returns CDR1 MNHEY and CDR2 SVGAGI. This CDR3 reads CASSLSGGTQYF. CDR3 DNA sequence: TGTGCCAGCAGTCTCTCAGGAGGGACCCAGTACTTC.